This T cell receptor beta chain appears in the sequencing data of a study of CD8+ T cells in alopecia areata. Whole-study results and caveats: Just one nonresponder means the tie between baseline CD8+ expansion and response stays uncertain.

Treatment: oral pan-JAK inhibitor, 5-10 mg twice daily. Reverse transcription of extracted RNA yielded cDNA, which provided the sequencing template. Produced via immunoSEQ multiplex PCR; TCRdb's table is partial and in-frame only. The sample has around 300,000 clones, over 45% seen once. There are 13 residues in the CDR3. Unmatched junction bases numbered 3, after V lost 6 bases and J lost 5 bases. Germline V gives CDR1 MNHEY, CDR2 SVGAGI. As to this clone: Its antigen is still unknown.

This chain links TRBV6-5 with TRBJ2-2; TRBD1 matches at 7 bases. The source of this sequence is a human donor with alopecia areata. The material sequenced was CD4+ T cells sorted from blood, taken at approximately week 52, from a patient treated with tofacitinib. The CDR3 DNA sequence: TGTGCCAGCAGCTTCAGGGGGACCGGGGAGCTGTTTTTT. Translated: CASSFRGTGELFF.